This is a list of T cell receptor beta chains from one sample in a study of vaccination effects on CD4 cells after COVID-19. Sequencing was performed with immunoSEQ multiplex PCR; in TCRdb, only in-frame clones are kept and a portion is missing. The sample has 24,000 or so clones, roughly 69% seen once. No antigen has been identified for these receptors. Sequenced here: CD4+ T cells from PBMCs cultured with SARS-CoV-2 spike peptides, sampled before COVID-19 vaccination. The receptor set was obtained from a human donor who had a prior SARS-CoV-2 infection. The CDR3 runs from the conserved cysteine through the conserved F or W. A D gene is named only where the DNA matches it firmly. Size values are once, few and many counts, or a class for expanded clones, and some rows have none.

TRBD1	15	NA	TRBJ2-2	TRBV15	TGTGCCACCAGCAGAGAACAGGGGGATGCCGGGGAGCTGTTTTTT	CATSREQGDAGELFF
NA	13	NA	TRBJ2-1	TRBV7-3	TGTGCCAGCTCTAAGAGGGCGGGTAATGAGCAGTTCTTC	CASSKRAGNEQFF
TRBD2	17	few	TRBJ2-3	TRBV2	TGTGCCAGCACGGGGACTAGCGGGGGGCATGCGGGGGATACGCAGTATTTT	CASTGTSGGHAGDTQYF
NA	12	few	TRBJ2-2	TRBV3-1/TRBV3-2	TGTGCCAGCAGAGCAGGGTTCGGGGAGCTGTTTTTT	CASRAGFGELFF
TRBD2	16	NA	TRBJ2-5	TRBV10-3	TGTGCCATCAGGAGGGGACTAGCGGGGGGTTGGGAGACCCAGTACTTC	CAIRRGLAGGWETQYF
TRBD1	15	NA	TRBJ1-1	TRBV2	TGTGCCAGCAGGGACAGGGGCTATTTGAACACTGAAGCTTTCTTT	CASRDRGYLNTEAFF
NA	12	once	TRBJ1-1	TRBV6-5	TGTGCCAGCTCTATTCTGCGGACTGAAGCTTTCTTT	CASSILRTEAFF
NA	15	NA	TRBJ1-2	TRBV18	TGTGCCAGCTCACCCCCGGGCAGGGTAGAAGGTGGCTACACCTTC	CASSPPGRVEGGYTF
NA	15	NA	TRBJ2-1	TRBV9	TGTGCCAGCAGCGTAGGGGTAGATCGCTACAATGAGCAGTTCTTC	CASSVGVDRYNEQFF
TRBD1	14	NA	TRBJ2-2	TRBV2	TGTGCCAGCGTAAGACAGGGGAACACCGGGGAGCTGTTTTTT	CASVRQGNTGELFF
TRBD2	14	NA	TRBJ2-5	TRBV5-4	TGTGCCAGCAGCTTGGGGGGGGGAGGAGAGACCCAGTACTTC	CASSLGGGGETQYF
NA	12	NA	TRBJ2-7	TRBV7-2	TGTGCCAGCAGCCCACCGACGAACGAGCAGTACTTC	CASSPPTNEQYF
NA	13	NA	TRBJ2-5	TRBV11-1	TGTGCCAGCAGCGGGGGATACAGGGAGACCCAGTACTTC	CASSGGYRETQYF
TRBD2	16	NA	TRBJ2-3	TRBV9	TGTGCCAGCAGCGTGGCGGGGGGCAGCCTTGAAGATACGCAGTATTTT	CASSVAGGSLEDTQYF
NA	16	NA	TRBJ1-1	TRBV5-4	TGTGCCAGCAGCTTGGACGTTCGGGGGGCTGACACTGAAGCTTTCTTT	CASSLDVRGADTEAFF
NA	19	NA	TRBJ1-5	TRBV30	TGTGCCTGGCCTCGGCCTTCATTCCGACGATTTTATAGCAATCAGCCCCAGCATTTT	CAWPRPSFRRFYSNQPQHF
TRBD1	14	NA	TRBJ1-2	TRBV28	TGTGCCAGCGGACAGGGCCAAGAATCTTATGGCTACACCTTC	CASGQGQESYGYTF
TRBD1	16	NA	TRBJ2-2	TRBV5-1	TGCGCCAGCAGCTTCCAACAGGGGGCGAGCACCGGGGAGCTGTTTTTT	CASSFQQGASTGELFF
TRBD2	19	NA	TRBJ2-2	TRBV6-1	TGTGCCAGCAGTGAGGGACTAGCGGGGGGGCGAAGGAGGACCGGGGAGCTGTTTTTT	CASSEGLAGGRRRTGELFF
TRBD2	15	NA	TRBJ2-5	TRBV2	TGTGCCAGCTGTCGGAATAGCGGGGGGAAAGAGACCCAGTACTTC	CASCRNSGGKETQYF
NA	11	few	TRBJ1-2	TRBV2	TGTGCCAGCAGTGGACTGAATGGCTACACCTTC	CASSGLNGYTF
TRBD2	14	NA	TRBJ2-7	TRBV6-5	TGTGCCAGCAGTTCACCGGGACTAACCTACGAGCAGTACTTC	CASSSPGLTYEQYF
TRBD1	16	NA	TRBJ2-7	TRBV15	TGTGCCACCAGCACCGACAGGACAGGGCGCCTCTACGAGCAGTACTTC	CATSTDRTGRLYEQYF
NA	14	NA	TRBJ1-2	TRBV4-2	TGTGCCAGCAGCCAAGATCAGTCAGGGTATGGCTACACCTTC	CASSQDQSGYGYTF
NA	12	few	TRBJ2-2	TRBV7-9	TGTGCCAGCAGCCCTTACACCGGGGAGCTGTTTTTT	CASSPYTGELFF
NA	14	NA	TRBJ2-7	TRBV7-2	TGTGCCAGCAGCTTAAGGACTGGGGGGGCCGAACAGTACTTC	CASSLRTGGAEQYF
NA	11	NA	TRBJ1-2	TRBV5-4	TGTGCCAGCAGCTTTAACAGGGGCTACACCTTC	CASSFNRGYTF
TRBD2	15	NA	TRBJ2-1	TRBV19	TGTGCCAGTAGTATAGGGACTAGCGGGAGTAGTGAGCAGTTCTTC	CASSIGTSGSSEQFF
NA	15	NA	TRBJ1-2	TRBV7-9	TGTGCCAGCAGCTTAGAACACAGGCAATACTATGGCTACACCTTC	CASSLEHRQYYGYTF
NA	14	NA	TRBJ2-3	TRBV9	TGTGCCAGCAGCGAGTCGCCCCGCACAGATACGCAGTATTTT	CASSESPRTDTQYF
NA	11	NA	TRBJ1-2	TRBV30	TGTGCCTGGAGTGGGGGGGATGGCTACACCTTC	CAWSGGDGYTF
NA	15	few	TRBJ1-2	TRBV5-5	TGTGCCAGCAGCTTGGACGGCCGACAAGAGGGCGGCTACACCTTC	CASSLDGRQEGGYTF
TRBD2	17	NA	TRBJ2-1	TRBV7-2	TGTGCCAGCAGCCGCCCTCCCGGGACTAGCCTATACACTGAGCAGTTCTTC	CASSRPPGTSLYTEQFF
NA	15	large	TRBJ2-3	TRBV10-3	TGTGCCATCAGTGAGTCGGGGGAGCGTAAGGGTACGCAGTATTTT	CAISESGERKGTQYF
NA	14	NA	TRBJ1-2	TRBV19	TGTGCCAGTAGTATTCCCGGCGGACCCTCCGGCTACACCTTC	CASSIPGGPSGYTF
TRBD2	12	NA	TRBJ2-5	TRBV3-1/TRBV3-2	TGTGCCAGCTCGGGGAGGGTTGAGACCCAGTACTTC	CASSGRVETQYF
NA	15	NA	TRBJ1-2	TRBV6-5	TGTGCCAGCACCGACGGTGGGTCCGGGAACTATGGCTACACCTTC	CASTDGGSGNYGYTF
NA	13	NA	TRBJ1-3	TRBV29-1	TGCAGCGTTGCAGGGCTCTCTGGAAACACCATATATTTT	CSVAGLSGNTIYF
NA	16	once	TRBJ2-1	TRBV10-3	TGTGCCATCAGTGACCGCGGCGGGCTTGGGATAAATGAGCAGTTCTTC	CAISDRGGLGINEQFF
TRBD2	15	NA	TRBJ2-7	TRBV6-5	TGTGCCAGCAGTTACCGAGGACTAGGGACCTACGAGCAGTACTTC	CASSYRGLGTYEQYF
NA	14	NA	TRBJ2-3	TRBV24-1	TGTGCCTATTTTCCGGGGCGCTTCTCAGATACGCAGTATTTT	CAYFPGRFSDTQYF
TRBD2	15	NA	TRBJ2-1	TRBV11-2	TGTGCCAGCAGCACCGGACTAGCGGAGTACAATGAGCAGTTCTTC	CASSTGLAEYNEQFF
TRBD2	17	once	TRBJ2-7	TRBV7-8	TGTGCCAGCAGCTTAGTATTTCTAGCGGGCGGGCGGCCCGAGCAGTACTTC	CASSLVFLAGGRPEQYF
TRBD1	14	NA	TRBJ1-1	TRBV5-1	TGCGCCAGCAGCTTAGGGACAGGGGGCTTGGACGCTTTCTTT	CASSLGTGGLDAFF
NA	17	NA	TRBJ1-3	TRBV6-1	TGTGCCAGCAGTGAATCGAGGTTGGGTCCCTCTGGAAACACCATATATTTT	CASSESRLGPSGNTIYF
NA	15	NA	TRBJ2-7	TRBV15	TGTGCCACCAGCGAGGCAGGCGGCGGACCCTACGAGCAGTACTTC	CATSEAGGGPYEQYF
NA	13	NA	TRBJ1-2	TRBV19	TGTGCCAGTAGTCCTCAGACAGACTATGGCTACACCTTC	CASSPQTDYGYTF
NA	13	NA	TRBJ1-1	TRBV29-1	TGCAGCGTTCAGTCCGGGATCCACACTGAAGCTTTCTTT	CSVQSGIHTEAFF
TRBD1	13	NA	TRBJ2-5	TRBV2	TGTGCCAGCGGGGACAGGGGGCGCGGTATTAAGTACTTC	CASGDRGRGIKYF
NA	17	NA	TRBJ1-3	TRBV10-1	TGCGCCAGCAGTAACATCAGGGCTCCGACGACGGGAAACACCATATATTTT	CASSNIRAPTTGNTIYF
TRBD2	15	NA	TRBJ2-3	TRBV5-4	TGTGCCAGCAGCTTGCGGCGGGAGGTGCCAGATACGCAGTATTTT	CASSLRREVPDTQYF
TRBD1	13	NA	TRBJ1-1	TRBV7-9	TGTGCCAGCAGCCCAGGGGGGGGAACTGAAGCTTTCTTT	CASSPGGGTEAFF
NA	14	few	TRBJ2-7	TRBV11-2	TGTGCCAGCAGCCCCCTCAGGGATCCCTACGAGCAGTACTTC	CASSPLRDPYEQYF
TRBD2	15	NA	TRBJ2-7	TRBV11-3	TGTGCCAGCAGCTTAGAAGCGGGAGGAAGGTACGAGCAGTACTTC	CASSLEAGGRYEQYF
NA	14	NA	TRBJ1-1	TRBV6-5	TGTGCCAGCAGTTACCTCGGGAATAGTCGGCGAGCTTTCTTT	CASSYLGNSRRAFF
NA	13	few	TRBJ2-5	TRBV5-1	TGCGCCAGCAGCTTGTTTGCTGGGGAGACCCAGTACTTC	CASSLFAGETQYF
NA	13	few	TRBJ1-2	TRBV2	TGTGCCAGCAGTGATTATCCCCCATCGGGCTACACCTTC	CASSDYPPSGYTF
NA	13	few	TRBJ2-1	TRBV18	TGTGCCAGCTCACCCGACAGGAACAATGAGCAGTTCTTC	CASSPDRNNEQFF
NA	18	few	TRBJ2-2	TRBV7-8	TGTGCCAGCAGCTTAGTAGGTCTTTGGGGTTCGAACACCGGGGAGCTGTTTTTT	CASSLVGLWGSNTGELFF
TRBD1	14	NA	TRBJ2-7	TRBV19	TGTGCCAGTAGTGCATGGACAGGGCCCTACGAGCAGTACTTC	CASSAWTGPYEQYF